The clone carrying this TCR beta chain was recorded many times. Its specificity is unknown. TCRdb recomputed calls from the 5' RACE reads with MiXCR, one row per CDR3 protein. This sample has some 240,000 distinct CDR3 sequences, with about 8% found just once. The CDR3 covers 14 residues. V was trimmed by 3 bases and J by 0 bases, leaving 8 bases between them. Germline lookup yields CDR1 SGDLS and CDR2 YYNGEE. The source of the sample is a study of identical twins. General study points: The degree of excess twin sharing was weaker in beta out-of-frame sequences. Rather than following the same donors, the conclusions depended on cross-sectional statistical analysis.

The data were also submitted as part of a second study, on yellow fever vaccine responses in identical twins.

The TCR comes from a woman aged 18-29 years in good health. The chain recombines TRBV9 with TRBJ2-3; the D gene is possibly TRBD2 (5 bases). The specimen was CD8+ T cells sorted from blood. CDR3 residues: CASSEEGSTDTQYF. CDR3 DNA sequence: TGTGCCAGCAGCGAAGAGGGCAGCACAGATACGCAGTATTTT.